This is a list of T cell receptor beta chains from one sample in a study of glioma-infiltrating T cells. Via MiXCR, TCRdb re-called the multiplex PCR reads, giving one row per CDR3 protein. In the table there are 400,000 or so distinct CDR3 sequences, 41% of which are singletons. Sequenced: glioma tissue, nonneoplastic brain tissue, or PBMCs (not recorded which). These receptors all stem from a human donor with low-grade glioma or glioblastoma, undergoing nonglioma brain surgery, or in good health (not recorded which). Each CDR3 is given with its conserved first and last residue. The order of the fields is V gene, CDR3 length, D gene, clone size, J gene, CDR3 DNA, CDR3 protein. D genes are given only for firm matches. Some rows mark clone size as missing; the rest say once, few, many or name a class of expanded clone.

>TRBV5-1|16|TRBD2|.|TRBJ2-1
TGCGCCAGCAGCTTGTTGGTAGCGGGGGACTACAATGAGCGGTTCTTC
CASSLLVAGDYNERFF
>TRBV6-1|18|.|many|TRBJ1-2
TGTGCCAGCAGCTCCCTTGTGGGTAGAGGAAAGGTAGACTATGGCTACACCTTC
CASSSLVGRGKVDYGYTF
>TRBV6-2/TRBV6-3|14|.|many|TRBJ1-2
TGTGCCAGCAGTTACTTGAGGGTGGAAAAAGACTACACCTTC
CASSYLRVEKDYTF
>TRBV4-1|15|.|many|TRBJ1-1
TGCGCCAGCAGCCAAGTACCAGGGCCGAACACTGAAGCTTTCTTT
CASSQVPGPNTEAFF
>TRBV15|13|.|.|TRBJ2-5
TGTGCCACCAGCAGAGTTCGACAAGAGACTGAGTACTTC
CATSRVRQETEYF
>TRBV28|16|TRBD1|few|TRBJ2-6
TGTGCCAGCAGCCCAGGGACAGGGGCTGGGGCCAACGTCCTGACTTTC
CASSPGTGAGANVLTF
>TRBV19|16|.|once|TRBJ1-5
TGTGCCAGTAGTATACTCGTACAGGGTAGCAATCAGCCTCAGCATTTT
CASSILVQGSNQPQHF
>TRBV28|17|.|few|TRBJ2-3
TGTGCCAGCAGTAACGACAGTCCTTATCGGAGCACAGATACGCAGTATTTT
CASSNDSPYRSTDTQYF
>TRBV4-1|15|.|.|TRBJ2-4
TGCGCCAGCAGCCAAGATTTCTCCACGGTGGACATTCAGTACTTC
CASSQDFSTVDIQYF
>TRBV20-1|14|TRBD2|few|TRBJ2-1
TGCAGTGCTAGTATGCCCGGGGGGTACAATGAGCAGTTCTTC
CSASMPGGYNEQFF
>TRBV19|20|TRBD2|.|TRBJ2-3
TGTGCCAGTAGTACCCGTGGGACTAGCGGGAGAGATGGAAACACAGATACGCAGTATTTT
CASSTRGTSGRDGNTDTQYF
>TRBV6-5|16|.|many|TRBJ2-3
TGTGCCAGCAGTTACTTCCTAGCTGTCGACGTAGATACGCAGTATTTT
CASSYFLAVDVDTQYF
>TRBV25-1|14|.|.|TRBJ1-6
TGTGCCAGCAGTGTAGGGGCGGCTAATTCACCCCTCCACTTT
CASSVGAANSPLHF
>TRBV18|15|.|.|TRBJ2-1
TGTGCCAGCTCAAAGGGAGTTAGCTCCTACAATGAGCAGTTCTTC
CASSKGVSSYNEQFF
>TRBV7-8|11|.|few|TRBJ1-5
TGTGCCAGCAGCCCCAATCAGCCCCAGCATTTT
CASSPNQPQHF
>TRBV7-2|14|.|few|TRBJ2-3
TGTGCCAGCAGCTTAACGGGATGGGGAGATACGCAGTATTTT
CASSLTGWGDTQYF
>TRBV20-1|15|.|.|TRBJ2-7
TGCAGTGCTGGCCCATTGCTGGGGAATTCCTACGAGCAGTACTTC
CSAGPLLGNSYEQYF